Following are 9 T cell receptor beta chains from one sample sequenced in a study of blood T cell repertoires in COVID-19. TCRdb's copy holds only in-frame clones and misses some; the assay was immunoSEQ multiplex PCR. Among more than 200,000 clones listed, less than 85% were seen once. The sample consisted of PBMCs or T cells enriched from blood (not recorded which). The receptors were gathered from a man between 60 and 75 years old who had recovered from COVID-19.

The rearrangement uses TRBV20-1 and TRBJ2-5; 9 nucleotides line up with TRBD2. The junction had 15 bases not matched to a gene; V was cut back by 3 bases and J by 7 bases. This CDR3 has 16 residues. Germline assignment: CDR1 DFQATT and CDR2 SNEGSKA (reference sequence). In DNA form, the CDR3 reads TGCAGTGCTAGTAAGATGTCCGACCGGCGGGGGGGGACCCAGTACTTC. The encoded protein is CSASKMSDRRGGTQYF.

The chain is built from TRBV11-2 and TRBJ1-3, with D unclear. The CDR3 is 16 residues long. Trimming removed 2 bases from V and 4 bases from J, with 15 bases in between. Germline lookup yields CDR1 SGHAT and CDR2 FQNNGV. This CDR3 is CASSLNPGSKGNTIYF. The CDR3 DNA reads TGTGCCAGCAGCTTAAACCCGGGGTCGAAGGGAAACACCATATATTTT.

The rearrangement links TRBV6-5 to TRBJ1-1; a possible D gene is TRBD1 (6 bases). The CDR3 runs to 12 residues. Per the germline V gene, CDR1 is MNHEY and CDR2 is SVGAGI. Deletions cut 10 bases from V and 5 bases from J, with 14 bases between. The DNA for the CDR3 is TGTGCCATCTCACAGGGCGGAACTGAAGCTTTCTTT. This translates into CAISQGGTEAFF.

In this sample, this clone turned up once. The rearrangement joins TRBV18 to TRBJ1-1; 8 positions match TRBD1. Germline V gene sequence: CDR1 KGHSH, CDR2 LQKENI. The CDR3 sequence is 15 residues long. Trimming cost V 3 bases and J 2 bases; bases outside gene matches: 5. This chain's CDR3 is CASSPDREGNTEAFF. As DNA, the CDR3 is TGTGCCAGCTCACCGGACAGGGAGGGAAACACTGAAGCTTTCTTT.

This clone was seen just once. This chain uses TRBV7-2 with TRBJ2-7; D remains unclear. The CDR3 sequence is 12 residues long. The germline V and J ends were trimmed by 2 bases and 3 bases, with 5 bases remaining between them. Germline lookup yields CDR1 SGHTA and CDR2 FQGNSA. CDR3 nucleotide sequence: TGTGCCAGCAGCTTACTAGGCTACGAGCAGTACTTC. Amino acids: CASSLLGYEQYF.

The chain employs TRBV11-2 and TRBJ2-7, with D unclear. Germline V gene lookup returns CDR1 SGHAT and CDR2 FQNNGV. V was trimmed by 0 bases and J by 1 base, leaving 13 bases between them. The CDR3 length is 16 residues. The CDR3 coding sequence is TGTGCCAGCAGCTTAGATCCGGGTAAGAGGTCCTACGAGCAGTACTTC. This sequence encodes CASSLDPGKRSYEQYF.

The chain couples TRBV19 to TRBJ1-5; tentatively, D is TRBD1 (5 bases). Germline V gives CDR1 LNHDA, CDR2 SQIVND (reference sequence). Trimming cost V 3 bases and J 2 bases, with 11 bases left between them. This CDR3 comprises 15 residues. Written as DNA, the CDR3 is TGTGCCAGTAGTATGGTCAAAGGGGGCAATCAGCCCCAGCATTTT. It codes for CASSMVKGGNQPQHF.

The chain joins TRBV13 to TRBJ1-3, with 8 positions matching TRBD1. The CDR3 contains 14 residues. The trim removed 5 bases at V and 4 bases at J, leaving 4 bases unmatched. Germline loops: CDR1 PRHDT, CDR2 FYEKMQ (reference sequence). The CDR3 loop reads CASSTRGRGNTIYF. The DNA for the CDR3 is TGTGCCAGCAGCACCAGGGGGCGAGGAAACACCATATATTTT.

V usage is TRBV19 and J usage is TRBJ1-3; D not certain. The CDR3 is 17 residues long. Germline CDR1 and CDR2: LNHDA and SQIVND (reference sequence). Trimming left V 5 bases short and J 2 bases short, with 19 bases between. The CDR3 loop is CASSPFFAGGAGNTIYF. The CDR3 DNA reads TGTGCCAGTAGTCCTTTTTTTGCGGGCGGTGCTGGAAACACCATATATTTT.